This T cell receptor beta chain was profiled in a study of brain T cells in children with intractable seizures. V lost 5 bases and J lost 7; bases outside the gene matches: 10. CDR3 length: 14 amino acids. Germline V lookup: CDR1 MNHNY, CDR2 SVGAGI (reference sequence). Only in-frame clones appear in the TCRdb table, and some are missing; sequencing was by immunoSEQ multiplex PCR. The sample carries approximately 40,000 clones, 90% recorded once. This TCR was recovered from a girl aged 2-10 years with tuberous sclerosis and intractable seizures. The chain couples TRBV6-6 to TRBJ1-1, with 7 positions matching TRBD1. The sample here was peripheral blood, taken at surgery. The CDR3 bases are TGTGCCAGCAGTCGAAAACAGGGGTCCTTTGAAGCTTTCTTT. This encodes CASSRKQGSFEAFF.